This passage covers 27 T cell receptor beta chains from one sample sequenced in a study of cytomegalovirus exposure and HLA in healthy donors. The PCR contained 60 Vbeta and 13 Jbeta primers. Profiled with immunoSEQ multiplex PCR; TCRdb holds only in-frame clones, not every one. The data show about 160,000 clones, about three quarters seen once. Sequenced input: PBMCs. These receptors all come from a female donor in good health and CMV-seronegative.

V is TRBV5-5 and J is TRBJ1-2; 7 bases are a match to TRBD1. CDR3 size: 12 residues. The junction had 9 bases not matched to a gene; V was cut back by 4 bases and J by 12 bases. The germline V gene encodes CDR1 SGHKS and CDR2 YYEKEE (reference sequence). The CDR3 DNA is TGTGCCAGCAGCCTACCGGGACAGATAGACACCTTC. As protein: CASSLPGQIDTF.

The chain uses TRBV5-1 and TRBJ2-1, with D unresolved. V gave up 3 bases and J gave up 6 bases, with 4 bases separating them. Germline-derived CDR1 and CDR2 are SGHRS and YFSETQ. The CDR3 length is 11 residues. The CDR3 bases are TGCGCCAGCAGCTCAGGCAATGAGCAGTTCTTC. Translating it yields CASSSGNEQFF.

J is TRBJ1-2 and V is TRBV9; the D is unclear. The CDR3 is made up of 16 amino acids. V was cut by 0 bases and J by 8 bases, with 20 bases left in between. The germline V gene encodes CDR1 SGDLS and CDR2 YYNGEE. The chain's CDR3 is CASSVDYRRHTEGYTF. CDR3 DNA sequence: TGTGCCAGCAGCGTAGACTACCGGCGGCATACCGAGGGCTACACCTTC.

The chain combines TRBV2 with TRBJ2-5; a weak D match, TRBD2 (6 bases). Germline CDR1 and CDR2: SNHLY and FYNNEI. Deletions cut 6 bases from V and 7 bases from J, with 6 bases between. The CDR3 is 10 residues long. CDR3 coding DNA: TGTGCCAGCAGGGAGGGGACCCAGTACTTC. It yields the protein CASREGTQYF. The full variable domain, in which reference TRBV2 and TRBJ2-5 provide the parts outside the CDR3, is EPEVTQTPSHQVTQMGQEVILRCVPISNHLYFYWYRQILGQKVEFLVSFYNNEISEKSEIFDDQFSVERPDGSNFTLKIRSTKLEDSAMYFCASREGTQYFGPGTRLLVL.

V is TRBV5-5 and J is TRBJ1-1; D unclear. This CDR3 is built from 11 residues. Trimming took 6 bases from V and 0 from J, leaving 3 bases between them. Germline loops: CDR1 SGHKS, CDR2 YYEKEE (reference sequence). CDR3 region: CASTVNTEAFF. CDR3 nucleotides: TGTGCCAGCACAGTGAACACTGAAGCTTTCTTT.

The chain links TRBV7-9 to TRBJ1-6; D is possibly TRBD1 (5 bases). V gave up 4 bases and J gave up 11 bases, with 15 bases separating them. This CDR3 spans 14 amino acids. Germline CDR1 reads SEHNR; CDR2 reads FQNEAQ (reference sequence). The CDR3: CASSSRGEGPPLHF. The CDR3 DNA follows: TGTGCCAGCAGCTCCCGGGGGGAGGGTCCACCCCTCCACTTT.

This chain connects TRBV7-2 to TRBJ1-6; tentative D call: TRBD1 (6 bases). This CDR3 is 17 amino acids long. V lost 2 bases and J lost 10, with 21 bases in between. Germline V CDR1 and CDR2: SGHTA, FQGNSA. The CDR3 coding sequence is TGTGCCAGCAGCTTATCCCACCTACAGGGAACAAACTCACCCCTCCACTTT. It is translated as CASSLSHLQGTNSPLHF.

The chain uses TRBV7-6 and TRBJ2-7; D may be TRBD2 (5 bases). The CDR3 has 13 amino acids. Germline V gives CDR1 SGHVS, CDR2 FNYEAQ. V shed 0 bases and J shed 7 bases, with 10 bases lying between them. CDR3 nucleotide sequence: TGTGCCAGCAGCTTAGCCGGGGTGCGGGAGCAGTACTTC. It translates to CASSLAGVREQYF.

This chain joins TRBV19 and TRBJ2-2, with D unclear. This CDR3 spans 14 amino acids. Germline CDR1 reads LNHDA; CDR2 reads SQIVND (reference sequence). The V end was cut by 2 bases, the J end by 0 bases, with 4 bases between. The CDR3 bases are TGTGCCAGTAGTATATCCTCGAACACCGGGGAGCTGTTTTTT. Its translation: CASSISSNTGELFF. The entire variable domain, with the rest obtained from reference TRBV19 and TRBJ2-2, is as follows: DGGITQSPKYLFRKEGQNVTLSCEQNLNHDAMYWYRQDPGQGLRLIYYSQIVNDFQKGDIAEGYSVSREKKESFPLTVTSAQKNPTAFYLCASSISSNTGELFFGEGSRLTVL.

The rearrangement joins TRBV28 to TRBJ2-5; a possible D gene is TRBD2 (6 bases). The J call may be incorrect, as the DNA end agrees better with TRBJ2-7. The germline gives CDR1 MDHEN, CDR2 SYDVKM. CDR3 size: 14 residues. DNA of the CDR3: TGTGCCAGCAGTTCTGCGGCGGAGGGCTACGAGCAGTACTTC. Residues: CASSSAAEGYEQYF.

The chain joins TRBV27 to TRBJ1-6, with a tentative D call TRBD1 (5 bases). In germline, CDR1 is MNHEY, CDR2 SMNVEV (reference sequence). This CDR3 spans 14 amino acids. V was pared by 3 bases and J by 7 bases, with 10 bases between. The CDR3 nucleotides are TGTGCCAGCAGTTTGGGGGGGAACAATTCACCCCTCCACTTT. Amino acid sequence: CASSLGGNNSPLHF.

This clone was seen only a few times. The genes are TRBV6-5 and TRBJ1-2; D is unclear. The CDR3 length is 11 residues. Germline CDR1 reads MNHEY; CDR2 reads SVGAGI. V was clipped by 6 bases and J by 8 bases, with 10 bases between them. The CDR3 reads CASRDTGGYTF. In DNA, the CDR3 is TGTGCCAGCAGGGATACCGGGGGCTACACCTTC.

This rearrangement joins TRBV5-1 to TRBJ2-1; 9 bases line up with TRBD1. CDR1 SGHRS and CDR2 YFSETQ come from the germline V gene. This CDR3 has 15 amino acids. The V gene end was trimmed by 4 bases and the J gene end by 5 bases; junction bases not matched to a gene: 7. CDR3 in amino acids: CASSKQGAEDNEQFF. CDR3 sequence (DNA): TGCGCCAGCAGCAAACAGGGGGCTGAGGACAATGAGCAGTTCTTC.

The V and J genes are TRBV11-2 and TRBJ2-5; maybe TRBD2 (6 bases). Germline loops: CDR1 SGHAT, CDR2 FQNNGV. V was cut by 5 bases and J by 6 bases, with 19 bases left in between. The CDR3 covers 15 residues. CDR3 region: CASSPQIGRGKTQYF. The DNA for the CDR3 is TGTGCCAGCAGCCCCCAGATCGGGAGAGGGAAGACCCAGTACTTC. The full variable domain, rest sourced from reference TRBV11-2 and TRBJ2-5, is EAGVAQSPRYKIIEKRQSVAFWCNPISGHATLYWYQQILGQGPKLLIQFQNNGVVDDSQLPKDRFSAERLKGVDSTLKIQPAKLEDSAVYLCASSPQIGRGKTQYFGPGTRLLVL.

This clone occurred a few times. The V gene is TRBV29-1, the J gene TRBJ2-1, with D unresolved. Trimming stripped 6 bases from V and 2 bases from J, with 8 bases between. This CDR3 comprises 12 residues. Germline V CDR1 and CDR2: SQVTM, ANQGSEA. CDR3 nucleotides: TGCAGCGTAGTCTGGCCCTACAATGAGCAGTTCTTC. Encoded protein: CSVVWPYNEQFF.

Concerning this clone itself: The same CDR3 can be traced to other DNA sequences in this sample. This chain joins TRBV6-5 and TRBJ1-1; the D gene is possibly TRBD1 (5 bases). The germline CDR1 and CDR2 sequences are MNHEY and SVGAGI. CDR3 length: 12 residues. V lost 6 bases and J lost 5, with 10 bases in between. The CDR3 loop is CASRTGVTEAFF. CDR3 nucleotide sequence: TGTGCCAGCAGAACGGGGGTAACTGAAGCTTTCTTT.

This clone appeared once. This chain uses TRBV12-5 with TRBJ1-3, with D possibly being TRBD1 (6 bases). Trimming stripped 11 bases from V and 2 bases from J, with 10 bases between. This CDR3 comprises 12 residues. Per germline, CDR1 LGHNT and CDR2 FRNRAP. The CDR3 DNA reads as TGTGCTCCCAGGGGTACTGGAAACACCATATATTTT. Protein: CAPRGTGNTIYF.

The chain employs TRBV7-6 and TRBJ2-2; possible D gene TRBD1, 5 bases. This CDR3 spans 16 amino acids. Trimming removed 5 bases at V and 4 bases at J, with 17 bases between. The germline CDR1 and CDR2 sequences are SGHVS and FNYEAQ. CDR3 residues: CASSIQAERSTGELFF. In nucleotides, the CDR3 is TGTGCCAGCAGCATACAGGCCGAGAGGTCCACCGGGGAGCTGTTTTTT. The full variable domain, with the rest looked up from reference TRBV7-6 and TRBJ2-2, is GAGVSQSPRYKVTKRGQDVALRCDPISGHVSLYWYRQALGQGPEFLTYFNYEAQQDKSGLPNDRFSAERPEGSISTLTIQRTEQRDSAMYRCASSIQAERSTGELFFGEGSRLTVL.

A few counts support this clone. V is TRBV9 and J is TRBJ2-7; tentatively, D is TRBD2 (6 bases). Trimming pared 5 bases from V and 4 bases from J, leaving 22 bases between. This CDR3 has 16 residues. CDR1 and CDR2 from the germline V gene are SGDLS and YYNGEE. The CDR3 sequence is CASRHPSSAPVYEQYF. In nucleotides, the CDR3 is TGTGCCAGCAGACACCCCTCTAGCGCCCCCGTGTACGAGCAGTACTTC.

The chain joins TRBV6-6 to TRBJ1-3, with D perhaps matching TRBD1 (5 bases). The CDR3 runs 13 residues. The V gene's germline CDR1 is MNHNY and CDR2 SVGAGI (reference sequence). The ends were cut back, 7 bases at V and 4 bases at J, with 11 bases in the middle. CDR3 DNA: TGTGCCAGCACTTGGCAGGGCGGAAACACCATATATTTT. Residues: CASTWQGGNTIYF.

This clone has just a few counts. The J gene is TRBJ1-2, the V gene TRBV30; D might be TRBD1 (6 bases). Germline CDR1 is GTSNPN and CDR2 is SVGIG (reference sequence). The CDR3 extends over 12 amino acids. V dropped 1 base and J dropped 4 bases, with 7 bases sitting between them. The CDR3 bases are TGTGCCTGGAGTGAACAGGGCTATGGCTACACCTTC. This sequence encodes CAWSEQGYGYTF. The full variable domain, rest sourced from reference TRBV30 and TRBJ1-2, is SQTIHQWPATLVQPVGSPLSLECTVEGTSNPNLYWYRQAAGRGLQLLFYSVGIGQISSEVPQNLSASRPQDRQFILSSKKLLLSDSGFYLCAWSEQGYGYTFGSGTRLTVV.

This chain's CDR3 is CASSVEGGGTDTQYF. CDR3 bases: TGTGCCAGCAGCGTAGAAGGGGGGGGCACAGATACGCAGTATTTT. The chain has TRBV9 and TRBJ2-3; D possibly corresponds to TRBD2 (7 bases). CDR3 length: 15 residues. Germline V gene lookup returns CDR1 SGDLS and CDR2 YYNGEE. V lost 0 bases and J 1 base, leaving 9 bases between the germline ends.

There are a few counts of this clone. The chain couples TRBV5-8 to TRBJ2-1; D perhaps matches TRBD2 (5 bases). Germline CDR1 SGHTS, CDR2 YDEGEE. V gave up 0 bases and J gave up 5 bases, with 24 bases separating them. CDR3 length: 19 residues. CDR3 protein: CASSLGLWGWERRDNEQFF. CDR3 nucleotide sequence: TGTGCCAGCAGCTTGGGGCTATGGGGTTGGGAGCGTCGGGACAATGAGCAGTTCTTC. Combining the CDR3 with reference TRBV5-8 and TRBJ2-1 gives the whole variable domain EAGVTQSPTHLIKTRGQQATLRCSPISGHTSVYWYQQALGLGLQFLLWYDEGEERNRGNFPPRFSGRQFPNYSSELNVNALELEDSALYLCASSLGLWGWERRDNEQFFGPGTRLTVL.

The chain carries TRBV6-1 and TRBJ1-2; TRBD1 is a possible D gene (5 bases). The CDR3 is 13 amino acids. Trimming removed 7 bases at V and 2 bases at J, with 11 bases between. The germline V gene encodes CDR1 MNHNS and CDR2 SASEGT. CDR3: CASTPTENYGYTF. The DNA for the CDR3 is TGTGCCAGCACCCCGACAGAAAACTATGGCTACACCTTC.

This chain joins TRBV30 and TRBJ2-7; D is undetermined. The CDR3 is 12 amino acids. Deletions cut 3 bases from V and 6 bases from J, with 12 bases between. CDR1 GTSNPN and CDR2 SVGIG come from the germline V gene (reference sequence). For the CDR3, the DNA is TGTGCCTGGAGGGCCCCCGGCGGCGAGCAGTACTTC. It translates to CAWRAPGGEQYF. Full variable domain (rest looked up from reference TRBV30 and TRBJ2-7): SQTIHQWPATLVQPVGSPLSLECTVEGTSNPNLYWYRQAAGRGLQLLFYSVGIGQISSEVPQNLSASRPQDRQFILSSKKLLLSDSGFYLCAWRAPGGEQYFGPGTRLTVT.

The rearrangement joins TRBV19 to TRBJ2-2; 11 bases agree with TRBD2. The V segment lost 8 bases and the J segment 5 bases; nucleotides outside the gene matches: 1. The CDR3 length is 13 residues. Germline V gene lookup returns CDR1 LNHDA and CDR2 SQIVND (reference sequence). The CDR3 sequence: CASRLAGTGELFF. CDR3 bases: TGTGCCAGTCGACTAGCGGGGACCGGGGAGCTGTTTTTT.

The chain joins TRBV6-5 to TRBJ1-1, with D maybe TRBD1 (5 bases). Germline loops: CDR1 MNHEY, CDR2 SVGAGI. Trimming cost V 0 bases and J 10 bases, with 15 bases left between them. The CDR3 is 14 amino acids. CDR3 DNA: TGTGCCAGCAGTTACTCGGTAGGGGCAGTGGTAGCTTTCTTT. Translation: CASSYSVGAVVAFF.